The 22 T cell receptor beta chains listed next were all sequenced from one sample in a study of cytomegalovirus exposure and HLA in healthy donors. Use of 60 Vbeta and 13 Jbeta primers characterized the PCR. The table came from immunoSEQ multiplex PCR; TCRdb's copy has only in-frame clones and leaves some out. Of around 190,000 clones in the sample, under 85% were seen once. Sequenced input: PBMCs. All receptors derive from a young woman in good health and CMV-seronegative.

This clone occurred a few times. The rearrangement uses TRBV2 and TRBJ2-4; D perhaps matches TRBD1 (5 bases). CDR1 SNHLY and CDR2 FYNNEI come from the germline V gene. This CDR3 spans 15 amino acids. Deletions cut 0 bases from V and 9 bases from J, with 15 bases between. The DNA of the CDR3 is TGTGCCAGCAGTGAAGCGCGGCAGGGTAACGGCATTCAGTACTTC. This gives the protein CASSEARQGNGIQYF.

The DNA for the CDR3 is TGTGCCAGCAGCCAAGAGAGGACTACTAATGAAAAACTGTTTTTT. Amino acids: CASSQERTTNEKLFF. This chain connects TRBV4-2 to TRBJ1-4; D is ambiguous. Trimming pared 0 bases from V and 2 bases from J, leaving 7 bases between. The CDR3 spans 15 residues. The V gene's germline CDR1 is LGHNA and CDR2 YNFKEQ.

This clone was found a few times. A junction end diverges from the germline sequence, so it may reflect a read error. This chain uses TRBV7-9 with TRBJ1-2; 10 nucleotides agree with TRBD1. The CDR3 totals 16 residues. Germline loops: CDR1 SEHNR, CDR2 FQNEAQ (reference sequence). The CDR3 DNA follows: TGTTCCAGCAGCTTCCACGTCAGGACAGGGGGCTATGGCTACACCTTC. This gives the protein CSSSFHVRTGGYGYTF.

This sequence joins TRBV27 and TRBJ1-6, with TRBD1 as a possible D gene (6 bases). Trimming took 8 bases from V and 10 from J, leaving 15 bases between them. CDR3 length: 13 amino acids. Per the germline V gene, CDR1 is MNHEY and CDR2 is SMNVEV (reference sequence). Here the CDR3 DNA reads TGTGCCAGCCGCGACAGGTCTAAATCACCCCTCCACTTT. Amino acid sequence: CASRDRSKSPLHF.

This sequence joins TRBV6-5 and TRBJ2-7, with D possibly TRBD2 on 6 matching bases. V was cut by 8 bases and J by 0 bases, with 11 bases left in between. Looked up from germline, CDR1 is MNHEY and CDR2 is SVGAGI. This CDR3 spans 13 amino acids. DNA for the CDR3: TGTGCCAGCGTAGGCGGGGTCTCCTACGAGCAGTACTTC. Its translation is CASVGGVSYEQYF.

The genes are TRBV28 and TRBJ2-7, with 7 bases identical to TRBD1. CDR1 and CDR2 (germline): MDHEN, SYDVKM. The CDR3 is 15 residues long. The V segment lost 3 bases and the J segment 2 bases; nucleotides outside the gene matches: 7. In DNA, the CDR3 is TGTGCCAGCAGTTTCGGGAAGGGACAGACCTACGAGCAGTACTTC. This translates into CASSFGKGQTYEQYF.

This clone appeared a single time. The rearrangement uses TRBV5-4 and TRBJ2-5; no clear D gene. Germline V gene data show CDR1 as SGHNT and CDR2 as YYREEE (reference sequence). Trimming took 4 bases from V and 2 from J, leaving 9 bases between them. The CDR3 totals 13 residues. The CDR3 sequence: CASSETIQETQYF. The DNA of the CDR3 is TGTGCCAGCAGCGAGACAATACAAGAGACCCAGTACTTC.

V gene TRBV4-1 combines with J gene TRBJ1-5; no clear D gene. The V end lost 0 bases, the J end lost 6 bases, and 12 bases lay between the germline ends. There are 15 residues in the CDR3. CDR1 is MGHRA and CDR2 is YSYEKL in the germline V gene. CDR3 coding DNA: TGCGCCAGCAGCCAAGATCCGGGTTCGAGTCAGCCCCAGCATTTT. Its translation is CASSQDPGSSQPQHF.

This clone appeared a single time. This chain uses TRBV2 with TRBJ2-4, with 7 positions matching TRBD1. The CDR3 has 13 residues. Per germline, CDR1 SNHLY and CDR2 FYNNEI. The J segment lost 8 bases and the V segment lost 7 bases, leaving 8 bases of the junction unmatched. The CDR3 coding sequence is TGTGCCAGCACTCAGACAGGGATAGACATTCAGTACTTC. It is translated as CASTQTGIDIQYF. The full variable domain, completed using reference TRBV2 and TRBJ2-4, is EPEVTQTPSHQVTQMGQEVILRCVPISNHLYFYWYRQILGQKVEFLVSFYNNEISEKSEIFDDQFSVERPDGSNFTLKIRSTKLEDSAMYFCASTQTGIDIQYFGAGTRLSVL.

This chain connects TRBV6-1 to TRBJ1-4, with D maybe TRBD1 (5 bases). Germline V CDR1 and CDR2: MNHNS, SASEGT. V was shortened by 1 base and J by 4 bases, with 10 bases between the two germline ends. The CDR3 is made up of 15 amino acids. The CDR3 region has the DNA TGTGCCAGCAGTGAAGTACAGGTGGTTAATGAAAAACTGTTTTTT. Its protein is CASSEVQVVNEKLFF.

The V gene is TRBV7-9, the J gene TRBJ2-4, with 7 bases aligning to TRBD1. CDR3 size: 14 residues. Trimming took 5 bases from V and 6 from J; bases not matched to a gene: 7. The germline gives CDR1 SEHNR, CDR2 FQNEAQ (reference sequence). CDR3 sequence reads: CASSTDRERNIQYF. CDR3 bases: TGTGCCAGCAGCACAGACAGGGAACGAAACATTCAGTACTTC. Drawing the rest from reference TRBV7-9 and TRBJ2-4, the complete variable domain is DTGVSQNPRHKITKRGQNVTFRCDPISEHNRLYWYRQTLGQGPEFLTYFQNEAQLEKSRLLSDRFSAERPKGSFSTLEIQRTEQGDSAMYLCASSTDRERNIQYFGAGTRLSVL.

This sequence joins TRBV7-2 and TRBJ1-5, with D uncertain. V was cut by 1 base and J by 9 bases, with 7 bases left in between. Germline V gene data show CDR1 as SGHTA and CDR2 as FQGNSA. The CDR3 extends over 12 amino acids. CDR3 residues: CASSLEVGPQHF. CDR3 DNA: TGTGCCAGCAGCTTAGAAGTCGGGCCCCAGCATTTT.

The genes are TRBV30 and TRBJ2-1, with a possible D match to TRBD2 (6 bases). The V gene's germline CDR1 is GTSNPN and CDR2 SVGIG (reference sequence). V lost 6 bases and J lost 6, with 12 bases in between. CDR3 length: 12 amino acids. CDR3 in DNA: TGTGCCTGCGACCGGGACTCCAATGAGCAGTTCTTC. It codes for CACDRDSNEQFF.

V is TRBV6-6 and J is TRBJ2-5, with a tentative D call TRBD2 (6 bases). Germline loops: CDR1 MNHNY, CDR2 SVGAGI (reference sequence). Trimming cost V 0 bases and J 5 bases, with 10 bases left between them. The CDR3 spans 14 residues. In DNA, the CDR3 is TGTGCCAGCAGTTACTCCAGGAGGGAGGAGACCCAGTACTTC. Amino acids: CASSYSRREETQYF.

The table lists this clone with a count of one. This chain connects TRBV6-1 to TRBJ2-7; D call uncertain. V lost 2 bases to trimming and J lost 2 bases, with 4 bases between them. Germline CDR1 is MNHNS and CDR2 is SASEGT. The CDR3 extends over 12 amino acids. CDR3 loop: CASSETAYEQYF. In DNA form, the CDR3 reads TGTGCCAGCAGTGAAACTGCCTACGAGCAGTACTTC.

J is TRBJ1-2 and V is TRBV7-8; TRBD1 matches at 9 bases. Germline CDR1 is SGHVS and CDR2 is FQNEAQ. The CDR3 covers 14 residues. J lost 4 bases, V lost 4 bases, and 4 bases had no gene match. Here the CDR3 reads CASSSGQGGYGYTF. The DNA of the CDR3 is TGTGCCAGCAGCTCGGGACAGGGAGGCTATGGCTACACCTTC.

The rearrangement joins TRBV6-5 to TRBJ2-5; 7 positions agree with TRBD1. The germline gives CDR1 MNHEY, CDR2 SVGAGI. The CDR3 extends over 13 amino acids. With 6 bases clipped from V and 5 bases from J, the junction kept 6 bases outside the gene matches. CDR3 in DNA: TGTGCCAGCAGCTACAGGGGACAGGAGACCCAGTACTTC. It specifies CASSYRGQETQYF.

A few counts support this clone. The chain carries TRBV11-3 and TRBJ2-3; D might be TRBD1 (6 bases). The ends were cut back, 5 bases at V and 0 bases at J, with 15 bases in the middle. CDR3 length: 16 residues. The germline V gene has CDR1 SGHNT and CDR2 YENEEA. The CDR3 reads CASSPRTGHSTDTQYF. Written as DNA, the CDR3 is TGTGCCAGCAGCCCCCGTACAGGGCATAGCACAGATACGCAGTATTTT.

This clone has only one observation. The gene calls are TRBV10-2 and TRBJ2-3; TRBD2 agrees at 8 bases. Per the germline V gene, CDR1 is WSHSY and CDR2 is SAAADI. The CDR3 has 14 amino acids. Trimming took 4 bases from V and 6 from J; bases not matched to a gene: 6. The CDR3 spells CASSVSGRFDTQYF. The CDR3 DNA reads as TGCGCCAGCAGTGTGAGCGGGAGATTTGATACGCAGTATTTT.

The chain employs TRBV5-4 and TRBJ2-1, with 12 positions matching TRBD2. CDR3 length: 16 residues. Looked up from germline, CDR1 is SGHNT and CDR2 is YYREEE (reference sequence). V lost 0 bases to trimming and J lost 6 bases; unmatched junction nucleotides: 4. The CDR3 sequence: CASSLVLAGGPNEQFF. The CDR3 DNA reads TGTGCCAGCAGCTTGGTCCTAGCGGGAGGGCCCAATGAGCAGTTCTTC.

This rearrangement joins TRBV19 to TRBJ1-1; D not certain. This CDR3 region has 14 residues. CDR1 is LNHDA and CDR2 is SQIVND in the germline V gene (reference sequence). V lost 2 bases and J lost 0, with 7 bases in between. DNA for the CDR3: TGTGCCAGTAGTATACACATGATGAACACTGAAGCTTTCTTT. Translation gives CASSIHMMNTEAFF.

The J gene is TRBJ2-5, the V gene TRBV7-8; TRBD2 agrees at 8 bases. The CDR3 is 16 amino acids. Germline CDR1 and CDR2: SGHVS and FQNEAQ. The trim removed 0 bases at V and 0 bases at J, leaving 3 bases unmatched. CDR3 nucleotide sequence: TGTGCCAGCAGCTTAGCGGCGGGGGGTAACCAAGAGACCCAGTACTTC. It translates to CASSLAAGGNQETQYF. Complete variable domain (other parts from reference TRBV7-8 and TRBJ2-5): GAGVSQSPRYKVAKRGQDVALRCDPISGHVSLFWYQQALGQGPEFLTYFQNEAQLDKSGLPSDRFFAERPEGSVSTLKIQRTQQEDSAVYLCASSLAAGGNQETQYFGPGTRLLVL.